The 20 T cell receptor beta chains listed next were all sequenced from one sample in a study of response to subunit inactivated influenza vaccine. TCRdb ran MiXCR on the RT-PCR reads and lists one entry per CDR3 protein. Here the sample spans 500,000 to 600,000 distinct CDR3 sequences, 10% to 15% being singletons. The specimen was PBMCs from blood, collected 45 days after vaccination. Every receptor here comes from a man aged 45-65 years who received an inactivated influenza vaccine.

This clonotype has more than one count but fewer than ten. V gene TRBV5-6 combines with J gene TRBJ1-5, with D possibly matching TRBD1 (5 bases). The CDR3 has 15 residues. Trimming removed 8 bases at V and 3 bases at J, with 18 bases between. Germline V gene sequence: CDR1 SGHDT, CDR2 YYEEEE. CDR3 protein: CASSLGGVLNQPQHF. Here the CDR3 DNA reads TGTGCCAGTTCCCTGGGGGGGGTCCTCAATCAGCCCCAGCATTTT. Full variable domain (missing parts from reference TRBV5-6 and TRBJ1-5): DAGVTQSPTHLIKTRGQQVTLRCSPKSGHDTVSWYQQALGQGPQFIFQYYEEEERQRGNFPDRFSGHQFPNYSSELNVNALLLGDSALYLCASSLGGVLNQPQHFGDGTRLSIL.

This clonotype has more than one count but fewer than ten. The CDR3 bases are TGCAGTGCTAGCCGTCCCGGGGGGTACGAGCAGTACTTC. This translates into CSASRPGGYEQYF. V and J are TRBV20-1 and TRBJ2-7, with 7 positions matching TRBD2. J was trimmed by 4 bases and V by 3 bases; bases with no gene match: 6. CDR3 length equals 13 residues. Per the germline V gene, CDR1 is DFQATT and CDR2 is SNEGSKA (reference sequence).

The table lists this clonotype with a few counts. V and J are TRBV6-1 and TRBJ1-2; tentatively, D is TRBD1 (6 bases). Germline V gene lookup returns CDR1 MNHNS and CDR2 SASEGT. The CDR3 runs to 14 residues. V was cut by 6 bases and J by 6 bases, with 17 bases left in between. The CDR3 coding sequence is TGTGCCAGCAGCCCAGGGGTTGTATCGGATGGCTACACCTTC. Translation gives CASSPGVVSDGYTF.

The V gene is TRBV11-1, the J gene TRBJ2-1; no firm D call. V dropped 5 bases and J dropped 3 bases, with 11 bases sitting between them. The CDR3 covers 14 residues. Germline CDR1 SGHAT, CDR2 FQDESV (reference sequence). The CDR3 sequence: CASSRGPSYNEQFF. CDR3 DNA sequence: TGTGCCAGCAGCCGAGGACCGAGCTACAATGAGCAGTTCTTC. Full variable domain (outside the CDR3, taken from reference TRBV11-1 and TRBJ2-1): EAEVAQSPRYKITEKSQAVAFWCDPISGHATLYWYRQILGQGPELLVQFQDESVVDDSQLPKDRFSAERLKGVDSTLKIQPAELGDSAMYLCASSRGPSYNEQFFGPGTRLTVL.

The V and J genes are TRBV3-1 and TRBJ2-7; a weak D match, TRBD2 (5 bases). The CDR3 length is 15 residues. Germline assignment: CDR1 LGHDT and CDR2 YNNKEL (reference sequence). The ends were cut back, 2 bases at V and 1 base at J, with 12 bases in the middle. The CDR3 DNA is TGTGCCAGCAGCCAAAATTACGGGAAGTCCTACGAGCAGTACTTC. Translating gives CASSQNYGKSYEQYF.

V and J are TRBV7-3 and TRBJ2-3; the D gene could be TRBD1 or TRBD2 (5 bases each). The V end was cut by 4 bases, the J end by 2 bases, with 13 bases between. The CDR3 spans 15 residues. CDR1 SGHTA and CDR2 FQGTGA come from the germline V gene. CDR3 sequence: CASSSSGPLTDTQYF. In nucleotides, the CDR3 is TGTGCCAGCAGCTCCTCGGGACCCCTCACAGATACGCAGTATTTT.

This chain connects TRBV3-1 to TRBJ2-7; D call uncertain. V was trimmed by 3 bases and J by 2 bases, leaving 8 bases between them. The CDR3 is 13 residues long. Germline V gene lookup returns CDR1 LGHDT and CDR2 YNNKEL (reference sequence). The CDR3 is CASSQTRTYEQYF. The CDR3 DNA follows: TGTGCCAGCAGCCAGACACGTACCTACGAGCAGTACTTC.

This clonotype turned up a few times. The chain is built from TRBV4-2 and TRBJ2-5; 7 positions agree with TRBD2. The junction had 6 bases not matched to a gene; V was cut back by 4 bases and J by 4 bases. The CDR3 length is 14 residues. CDR1 LGHNA and CDR2 YNFKEQ come from the germline V gene. This chain's CDR3 is CASSRAGVRETQYF. For the CDR3, the DNA is TGTGCCAGCAGCCGGGCGGGGGTCCGAGAGACCCAGTACTTC.

This clonotype was seen a few times. The rearrangement links TRBV9 to TRBJ2-1, with TRBD2 matching 11 bases. Germline values: CDR1 SGDLS, CDR2 YYNGEE. V was pared by 4 bases and J by 15 bases, with 21 bases of the junction left unmatched. The CDR3 runs 17 residues. The CDR3 loop reads CASSPLAGGSPELLPFF. The CDR3 DNA reads as TGTGCCAGCAGCCCGCTAGCGGGAGGCTCCCCCGAACTGCTTCCGTTCTTC.

For the CDR3, the DNA is TGTGCCAGCAGTTTAATCGGGAACAGGGGAATTCTCTCTGGGGCCAACGTCCTGACTTTC. This encodes CASSLIGNRGILSGANVLTF. This chain joins TRBV12-3 or TRBV12-4 and TRBJ2-6; 7 bases fit TRBD1. The V and J ends lost 2 bases and 0 bases, in that order; junction bases with no gene match: 13. The CDR3 runs 20 residues.

A few counts support this clonotype. This rearrangement joins TRBV4-2 to TRBJ2-7, with 8 bases aligning to TRBD1. This CDR3 has 13 residues. V lost 4 bases to trimming and J lost 2 bases; unmatched junction nucleotides: 1. Germline assignment: CDR1 LGHNA and CDR2 YNFKEQ. This chain's CDR3 is CASSRGQAYEQYF. CDR3 DNA: TGTGCCAGCAGCCGGGGACAGGCCTACGAGCAGTACTTC.

The J gene is TRBJ1-1, the V gene TRBV7-9, with D uncertain. Germline lookup yields CDR1 SEHNR and CDR2 FQNEAQ (reference sequence). The CDR3 extends over 12 amino acids. V dropped 3 bases and J dropped 9 bases, with 11 bases sitting between them. The CDR3 sequence: CASSFGSTKAFF. The CDR3 DNA reads as TGTGCCAGCAGCTTCGGGAGTACTAAAGCTTTCTTT. Supplemented by reference TRBV7-9 and TRBJ1-1, the full variable domain reads DTGVSQNPRHKITKRGQNVTFRCDPISEHNRLYWYRQTLGQGPEFLTYFQNEAQLEKSRLLSDRFSAERPKGSFSTLEIQRTEQGDSAMYLCASSFGSTKAFFGQGTRLTVV.

This clonotype has only a few counts. V is TRBV7-2 and J is TRBJ1-2; a possible D gene is TRBD1 (6 bases). Trimming stripped 2 bases from V and 8 bases from J, with 15 bases between. Germline values: CDR1 SGHTA, CDR2 FQGNSA. The CDR3 contains 14 residues. The CDR3 is CASSLRTGARGYTF. The CDR3 coding sequence is TGTGCCAGCAGCTTACGAACGGGGGCAAGGGGCTACACCTTC.

A few counts support this clonotype. This sequence joins TRBV7-2 and TRBJ2-5; D remains unclear. This CDR3 region has 11 residues. V gave up 5 bases and J gave up 5 bases, with 6 bases separating them. CDR1 SGHTA and CDR2 FQGNSA come from the germline V gene. In DNA, the CDR3 is TGTGCCAGCAGCGCGTGGGAGACCCAGTACTTC. The encoded protein is CASSAWETQYF.

The rearrangement joins TRBV7-6 to TRBJ2-2; 8 nucleotides line up with TRBD1. The CDR3 contains 16 residues. V lost 6 bases, J lost 0 bases, and 6 bases stayed unmatched. CDR1 and CDR2 (germline): SGHVS, FNYEAQ. The CDR3 DNA reads TGTGCCAGCAGGGACAGGGAAGGCGCGAACACCGGGGAGCTGTTTTTT. Protein product: CASRDREGANTGELFF.

About this clonotype: With a much larger clone just one base away, this may be a read error. CDR3: CSVAKGKSEQFF. As DNA, the CDR3 is TGCAGCGTCGCAAAAGGGAAAAGTGAGCAGTTCTTC. The J gene is TRBJ2-1, the V gene TRBV29-1; D is uncertain. CDR3 length equals 12 residues. Trimming removed 6 bases at V and 9 bases at J, with 15 bases between. Germline loops: CDR1 SQVTM, CDR2 ANQGSEA.

This clonotype was detected many times. The chain employs TRBV5-4 and TRBJ2-7; no clear D. CDR3 length: 12 residues. The V end lost 7 bases, the J end lost 5 bases, and 13 bases lay between the germline ends. Looked up from germline, CDR1 is SGHNT and CDR2 is YYREEE (reference sequence). As DNA, the CDR3 is TGTGCCAGCCAAGGTGGAACCCACGAGCAGTACTTC. This translates into CASQGGTHEQYF.

The sample holds a few counts of this clonotype. This chain uses TRBV5-1 with TRBJ2-3; D may be TRBD1 (5 bases). This CDR3 is 13 amino acids long. The ends were cut back, 3 bases at V and 4 bases at J, with 9 bases in the middle. Germline V gives CDR1 SGHRS, CDR2 YFSETQ. The CDR3 is CASSSAGPDTQYF. CDR3 nucleotide sequence: TGCGCCAGCAGCTCGGCAGGGCCAGATACGCAGTATTTT.

The J gene is TRBJ1-2, the V gene TRBV6-5; no definite D call. Per the germline V gene, CDR1 is MNHEY and CDR2 is SVGAGI. This CDR3 has 16 residues. Trimming cost V 7 bases and J 0 bases, with 18 bases left between them. The CDR3 here is CASNLLPAGPNYGYTF. DNA for the CDR3: TGTGCCAGCAACTTACTCCCGGCTGGGCCTAACTATGGCTACACCTTC.

This clonotype was found a few times. This sequence joins TRBV12-3 or TRBV12-4 and TRBJ1-2; possible D gene TRBD1, 6 bases. V was pared by 5 bases and J by 4 bases, with 17 bases between. CDR3 size: 15 residues. The CDR3 bases are TGTGCCAGCAGTATGGGTCGGGGGCTTGGCTATGGCTACACCTTC. Protein product: CASSMGRGLGYGYTF.